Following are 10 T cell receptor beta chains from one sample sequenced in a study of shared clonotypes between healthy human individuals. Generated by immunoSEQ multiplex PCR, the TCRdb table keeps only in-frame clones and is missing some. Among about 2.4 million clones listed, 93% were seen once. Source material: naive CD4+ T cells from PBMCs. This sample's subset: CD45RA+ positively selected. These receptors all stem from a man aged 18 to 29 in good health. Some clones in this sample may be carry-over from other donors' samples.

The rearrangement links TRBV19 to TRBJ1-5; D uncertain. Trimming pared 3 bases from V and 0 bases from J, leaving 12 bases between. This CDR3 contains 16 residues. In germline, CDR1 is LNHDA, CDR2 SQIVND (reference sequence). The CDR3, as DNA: TGTGCCAGTAGTATTGTTGGAGAGTATAGCAATCAGCCCCAGCATTTT. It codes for CASSIVGEYSNQPQHF.

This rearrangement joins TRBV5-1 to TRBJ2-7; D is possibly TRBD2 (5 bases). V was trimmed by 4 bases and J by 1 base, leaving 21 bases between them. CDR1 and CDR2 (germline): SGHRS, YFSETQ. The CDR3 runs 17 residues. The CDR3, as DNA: TGCGCCAGCAGCCCCACTGACCCCATGTGGAGGTCCTACGAGCAGTACTTC. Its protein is CASSPTDPMWRSYEQYF.

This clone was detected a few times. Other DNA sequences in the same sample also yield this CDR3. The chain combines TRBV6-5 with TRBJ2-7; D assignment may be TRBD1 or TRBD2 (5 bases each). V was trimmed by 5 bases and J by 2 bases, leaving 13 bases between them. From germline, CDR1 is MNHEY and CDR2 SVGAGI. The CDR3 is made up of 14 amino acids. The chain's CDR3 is CASSRRDGAYEQYF. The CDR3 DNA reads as TGTGCCAGCAGTCGCCGGGACGGAGCCTACGAGCAGTACTTC.

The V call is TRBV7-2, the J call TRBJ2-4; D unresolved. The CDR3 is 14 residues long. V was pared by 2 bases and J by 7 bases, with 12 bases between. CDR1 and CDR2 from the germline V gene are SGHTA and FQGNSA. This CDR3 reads CASSLSSPTNIQYF. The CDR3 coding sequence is TGTGCCAGCAGCTTAAGCTCCCCCACCAACATTCAGTACTTC.

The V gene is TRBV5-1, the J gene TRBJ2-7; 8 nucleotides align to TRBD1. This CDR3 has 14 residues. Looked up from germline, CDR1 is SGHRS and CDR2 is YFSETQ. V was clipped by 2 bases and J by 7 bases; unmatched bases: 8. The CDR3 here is CASSLGQGFWEQYF. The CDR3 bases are TGCGCCAGCAGCTTAGGACAGGGTTTTTGGGAGCAGTACTTC.

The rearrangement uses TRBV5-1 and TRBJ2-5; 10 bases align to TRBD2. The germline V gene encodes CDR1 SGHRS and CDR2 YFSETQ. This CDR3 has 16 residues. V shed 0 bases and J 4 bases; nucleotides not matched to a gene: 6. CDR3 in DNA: TGCGCCAGCAGCTTGGTAGCGGGAGGCTTCGGAGAGACCCAGTACTTC. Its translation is CASSLVAGGFGETQYF.

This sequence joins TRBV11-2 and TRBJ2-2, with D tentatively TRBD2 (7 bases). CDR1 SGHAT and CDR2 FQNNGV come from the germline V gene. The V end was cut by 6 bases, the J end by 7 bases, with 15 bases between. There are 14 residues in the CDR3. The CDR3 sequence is CASSTTGGHGELFF. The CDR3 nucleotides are TGTGCCAGCAGTACTACGGGGGGCCACGGGGAGCTGTTTTTT.

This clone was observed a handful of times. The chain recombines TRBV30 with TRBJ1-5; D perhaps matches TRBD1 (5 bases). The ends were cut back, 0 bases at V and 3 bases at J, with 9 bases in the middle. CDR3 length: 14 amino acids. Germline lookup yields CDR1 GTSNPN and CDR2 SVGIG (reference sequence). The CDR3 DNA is TGTGCCTGGAGTGTGGGACGGTACAATCAGCCCCAGCATTTT. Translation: CAWSVGRYNQPQHF.

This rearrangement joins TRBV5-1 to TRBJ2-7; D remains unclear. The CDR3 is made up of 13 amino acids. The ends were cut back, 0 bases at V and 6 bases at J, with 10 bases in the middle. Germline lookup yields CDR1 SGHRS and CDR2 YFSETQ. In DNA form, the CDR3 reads TGCGCCAGCAGCTTGGATGGGTTTCGCGAGCAGTACTTC. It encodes CASSLDGFREQYF.

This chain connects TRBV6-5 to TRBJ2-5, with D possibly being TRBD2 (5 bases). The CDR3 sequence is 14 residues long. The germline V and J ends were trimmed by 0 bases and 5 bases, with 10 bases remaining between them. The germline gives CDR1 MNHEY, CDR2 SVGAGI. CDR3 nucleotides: TGTGCCAGCAGTTACTCGACCTCGGGGGAGACCCAGTACTTC. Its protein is CASSYSTSGETQYF.